This T cell receptor beta chain was documented in a study of identical twins. Template switching introduced a universal primer site, and the cDNA bore unique molecular identifiers. Each CDR3 protein is one row after TCRdb ran MiXCR on the 5' RACE reads. The sample records around 530,000 distinct CDR3 sequences, about 15% being singletons. CDR3 length equals 15 residues. The germline V gene has CDR1 MDHEN and CDR2 SYDVKM. The ends were cut back, 7 bases at V and 0 bases at J, with 16 bases in the middle. In this sample, this clonotype turned up a few times. Separately, the same data were catalogued under a study of yellow fever vaccine responses in identical twins.

The TCR sequence derives from a woman aged 18-35 years in good health. The chain recombines TRBV28 with TRBJ2-7; D is perhaps TRBD1 or TRBD2 (5 bases each). Sequencing was performed on CD4+ T cells sorted from blood. CDR3 bases: TGTGCCAGCACCCCGGGAACAGGCAACTCCTACGAGCAGTACGTC. Amino acids: CASTPGTGNSYEQYV.